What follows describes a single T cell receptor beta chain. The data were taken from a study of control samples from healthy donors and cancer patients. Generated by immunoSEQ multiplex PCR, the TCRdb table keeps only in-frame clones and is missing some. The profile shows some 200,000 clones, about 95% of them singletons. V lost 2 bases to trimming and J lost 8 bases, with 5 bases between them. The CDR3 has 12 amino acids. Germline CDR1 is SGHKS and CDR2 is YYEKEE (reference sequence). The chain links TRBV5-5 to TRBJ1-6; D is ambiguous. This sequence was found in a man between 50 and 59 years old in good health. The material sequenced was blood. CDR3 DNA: TGTGCCAGCAGCTTTCCGGATTCACCCCTCCACTTT. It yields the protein CASSFPDSPLHF.